The next 15 T cell receptor beta chains were all read from a single sample in a study of blood T cell repertoires in COVID-19. Data came from immunoSEQ multiplex PCR; TCRdb stores just in-frame clones and leaves some out. This table has about 170,000 clones, around 85% appearing once. Sample: peripheral blood. The receptor source for this set is a human donor with acute or convalescent COVID-19. The donor label of this sample is uncertain.

This clone was seen only once. This chain joins TRBV5-1 and TRBJ1-3, with 8 bases that match TRBD1. There are 15 residues in the CDR3. Germline trimming cut 2 bases from V and 7 bases from J; bases unmatched to any gene: 8. Germline-derived CDR1 and CDR2 are SGHRS and YFSETQ. The CDR3 sequence is CASSLSAQGGNTIYF. In DNA, the CDR3 is TGCGCCAGCAGCTTATCAGCACAGGGGGGGAACACCATATATTTT.

This clone is a singleton in its sample. The chain has TRBV19 and TRBJ1-4, with D unresolved. Trimming stripped 3 bases from V and 0 bases from J, with 8 bases between. The CDR3 has 15 residues. Germline V lookup: CDR1 LNHDA, CDR2 SQIVND (reference sequence). CDR3 in amino acids: CASSIGITTNEKLFF. The CDR3 nucleotides are TGTGCCAGTAGTATCGGGATAACAACTAATGAAAAACTGTTTTTT. Full variable domain (missing parts from reference TRBV19 and TRBJ1-4): DGGITQSPKYLFRKEGQNVTLSCEQNLNHDAMYWYRQDPGQGLRLIYYSQIVNDFQKGDIAEGYSVSREKKESFPLTVTSAQKNPTAFYLCASSIGITTNEKLFFGSGTQLSVL.

CDR3 DNA sequence: TGTGCCAGCAGCCTGGCGGGTTATGGCTACACCTTC. This encodes CASSLAGYGYTF. J is TRBJ1-2 and V is TRBV7-9; D is unresolved. In germline, CDR1 is SEHNR, CDR2 FQNEAQ (reference sequence). The CDR3 runs to 12 residues. The V and J ends lost 5 bases and 5 bases respectively, with 9 bases between them.

The genes are TRBV19 and TRBJ1-5; 11 nucleotides line up with TRBD1. The CDR3 contains 16 residues. V shed 5 bases, J shed 3 bases, and the junction held 6 bases outside the gene matches. Looked up from germline, CDR1 is LNHDA and CDR2 is SQIVND (reference sequence). The CDR3 spells CASSPGDRGNNQPQHF. The DNA of the CDR3 is TGTGCCAGTAGTCCCGGGGACAGGGGGAACAATCAGCCCCAGCATTTT.

This chain connects TRBV21-1 to TRBJ2-1; TRBD2, the table's D call, was not compared with the DNA. TRBV21-1 represents a pseudogene. CDR3 length equals 19 residues. This CDR3 reads CASSKDKGRRFSACYEQFF. In DNA, the CDR3 is TGTGCCAGCAGCAAAGACAAGGGTCGGAGGTTTTCGGCTTGCTATGAGCAGTTCTTC.

This clone is a singleton in its sample. V gene TRBV2 combines with J gene TRBJ1-4, with D perhaps matching TRBD1 (6 bases). Germline CDR1 is SNHLY and CDR2 is FYNNEI. Trimming took off 5 bases at V and 8 bases at J, with 15 bases between the two ends. The CDR3 is 14 amino acids. The CDR3 spells CASSSTGFREKLFF. CDR3 nucleotides: TGTGCCAGCAGTTCCACAGGGTTCAGGGAAAAACTGTTTTTT. The full variable domain, with the rest looked up from reference TRBV2 and TRBJ1-4, is EPEVTQTPSHQVTQMGQEVILRCVPISNHLYFYWYRQILGQKVEFLVSFYNNEISEKSEIFDDQFSVERPDGSNFTLKIRSTKLEDSAMYFCASSSTGFREKLFFGSGTQLSVL.

This rearrangement joins TRBV5-6 to TRBJ1-1; perhaps TRBD1 as D (6 bases). The CDR3 extends over 13 amino acids. Trimming cost V 6 bases and J 4 bases, with 13 bases left between them. Germline CDR1 SGHDT, CDR2 YYEEEE. The CDR3 spells CASNRETGTEAFF. CDR3 nucleotide sequence: TGTGCCAGCAACAGGGAGACGGGCACTGAAGCTTTCTTT.

The chain employs TRBV24-1 and TRBJ1-5; D may be TRBD1 (5 bases). V was cut by 9 bases and J by 9 bases, with 20 bases left in between. The V gene's germline CDR1 is KGHDR and CDR2 SFDVKD. The CDR3 consists of 14 residues. CDR3 DNA: TGTGCCACCCTTGACAGTGTAAGGAGGGCGCCCCAGCATTTT. This codes for CATLDSVRRAPQHF.

The J gene is TRBJ2-6, the V gene TRBV7-9, with D maybe TRBD1 (6 bases). V dropped 6 bases and J dropped 0 bases, with 9 bases sitting between them. The germline V gene has CDR1 SEHNR and CDR2 FQNEAQ (reference sequence). The CDR3 contains 15 residues. The chain's CDR3 is CASSKGGSGANVLTF. The CDR3 DNA reads as TGTGCCAGCAGTAAAGGGGGCTCTGGGGCCAACGTCCTGACTTTC.

This rearrangement joins TRBV9 to TRBJ1-2, with D maybe TRBD1 (5 bases). Germline V gene sequence: CDR1 SGDLS, CDR2 YYNGEE. V shed 3 bases and J shed 7 bases, with 19 bases lying between them. The CDR3 has 15 amino acids. The DNA for the CDR3 is TGTGCCAGCAGCGCCACCCCGGGACTTCGGAGTGGCTACACCTTC. This translates into CASSATPGLRSGYTF.

The chain recombines TRBV6-2 or TRBV6-3 with TRBJ2-7; a possible D gene is TRBD1 (6 bases). V was clipped by 2 bases and J by 6 bases, with 11 bases between them. Germline values: CDR1 MNHEY, CDR2 SVGEGT. This CDR3 region has 13 residues. CDR3 nucleotides: TGTGCCAGCAGTTACCAAACAGGGAGCGAGCAGTACTTC. As protein: CASSYQTGSEQYF.

On this clone itself: This CDR3 is also generated by other DNA sequences in the sample. This sequence joins TRBV5-1 and TRBJ1-3, with D tentatively TRBD1 (6 bases). The CDR3 consists of 15 residues. Germline lookup yields CDR1 SGHRS and CDR2 YFSETQ. The V gene lost 0 bases and the J gene lost 1 base, with 8 bases spanning the gap. CDR3 bases: TGCGCCAGCAGCTTGGAAGGGGGTTCTGGAAACACCATATATTTT. It specifies CASSLEGGSGNTIYF.

V and J are TRBV6-1 and TRBJ2-2, with 8 bases lining up with TRBD1. Unmatched junction bases numbered 3, after V lost 2 bases and J lost 7 bases. This CDR3 is built from 14 residues. CDR1 is MNHNS and CDR2 is SASEGT in the germline V gene. In DNA form, the CDR3 reads TGTGCCAGCAGTGAACAGGGGGCTTTCGGGGAGCTGTTTTTT. Translating gives CASSEQGAFGELFF.

A few counts support this clone. V usage is TRBV5-1 and J usage is TRBJ2-3, with a possible D match to TRBD2 (5 bases). Looked up from germline, CDR1 is SGHRS and CDR2 is YFSETQ. Deletions cut 4 bases from V and 6 bases from J, with 12 bases between. The CDR3 runs to 13 residues. In DNA form, the CDR3 reads TGCGCCAGCAGCGACGAGGGCTGGGATACGCAGTATTTT. It encodes CASSDEGWDTQYF.

The J gene is TRBJ1-1, the V gene TRBV18; 8 bases align to TRBD1. The J segment lost 4 bases and the V segment lost 4 bases, leaving 14 bases of the junction unmatched. This CDR3 contains 17 residues. Per the germline V gene, CDR1 is KGHSH and CDR2 is LQKENI. The CDR3 sequence is CASSLRNIQGEGTEAFF. For the CDR3, the DNA is TGTGCCAGCTCACTACGTAACATACAGGGGGAAGGCACTGAAGCTTTCTTT.